A single sample gave rise to the 17 T cell receptor beta chains below, sequenced in a study of shared clonotypes between healthy human individuals. Measured with immunoSEQ multiplex PCR; TCRdb has only the in-frame clones, and not every one. The sample has over 800,000 clones, 85% to 95% seen once; the top ten hold around 24%. Terminally differentiated effector memory CD45RA+ cells were excluded from the naive CD8 cells, which were CD45RO-negative and positively selected for CCR7. Sample: naive CD8+ T cells sorted from blood. The receptors originated from a young man in good health.

J is TRBJ2-3 and V is TRBV7-9; tentative D call: TRBD1 (6 bases). From germline, CDR1 is SEHNR and CDR2 FQNEAQ (reference sequence). The CDR3 is 18 amino acids. The V gene lost 1 base and the J gene lost 2 bases, with 19 bases spanning the gap. The CDR3 DNA reads as TGTGCCAGCAGCTTAGTTGTTCCGGGACACCTATTCACAGATACGCAGTATTTT. Translating it yields CASSLVVPGHLFTDTQYF.

The V and J genes are TRBV5-4 and TRBJ2-7; D ambiguous. The CDR3 runs to 15 residues. Germline assignment: CDR1 SGHNT and CDR2 YYREEE (reference sequence). Trimming took 3 bases from V and 5 from J, leaving 18 bases between them. The CDR3: CASSSTDLGWDEQYF. In nucleotides, the CDR3 is TGTGCCAGCAGCTCAACGGACCTAGGCTGGGACGAGCAGTACTTC.

The chain combines TRBV29-1 with TRBJ2-3; 10 nucleotides line up with TRBD2. Germline-derived CDR1 and CDR2 are SQVTM and ANQGSEA. CDR3 length equals 20 residues. V lost 7 bases and J lost 3; bases outside the gene matches: 25. CDR3 protein: CSAISAGTSARVGMTDTQYF. The CDR3 DNA is TGCAGCGCCATATCAGCCGGGACTAGCGCCCGAGTGGGTATGACAGATACGCAGTATTTT.

V usage is TRBV7-9 and J usage is TRBJ2-1, with TRBD2 matching over 9 bases. The CDR3 is 16 amino acids. Germline assignment: CDR1 SEHNR and CDR2 FQNEAQ (reference sequence). Trimming at V came to 5 bases and at J to 7 bases, leaving 12 bases not matched to a gene. DNA for the CDR3: TGTGCCAGCAGCCTTGTCGGCGGGAGGGCCAATAATGAGCAGTTCTTC. Protein sequence: CASSLVGGRANNEQFF.

The genes are TRBV2 and TRBJ2-1; 7 bases map to TRBD1. J lost 2 bases, V lost 3 bases, and 1 base had no gene match. This CDR3 is 14 amino acids long. Per the germline V gene, CDR1 is SNHLY and CDR2 is FYNNEI. CDR3 residues: CASSDGTAYNEQFF. DNA for the CDR3: TGTGCCAGCAGTGACGGGACAGCCTACAATGAGCAGTTCTTC.

This sequence joins TRBV14 and TRBJ2-7; D not resolved. Germline V gene sequence: CDR1 SGHDN, CDR2 FVKESK. The CDR3 runs to 15 residues. V shed 0 bases and J shed 3 bases, with 12 bases lying between them. In DNA, the CDR3 is TGTGCCAGCAGCCAAGATCCGCGGCAGAACTACGAGCAGTACTTC. Translation: CASSQDPRQNYEQYF. The whole variable domain, remainder taken from reference TRBV14 and TRBJ2-7, is EAGVTQFPSHSVIEKGQTVTLRCDPISGHDNLYWYRRVMGKEIKFLLHFVKESKQDESGMPNNRFLAERTGGTYSTLKVQPAELEDSGVYFCASSQDPRQNYEQYFGPGTRLTVT.

The V gene is TRBV28, the J gene TRBJ2-6, with TRBD2 as a possible D gene (6 bases). The CDR3 consists of 20 residues. Trimming took 4 bases from V and 4 from J, leaving 26 bases between them. Per the germline V gene, CDR1 is MDHEN and CDR2 is SYDVKM. This CDR3 is CASSSLVTRDLTWGANVLTF. The DNA for the CDR3 is TGTGCCAGCAGTTCCCTGGTCACTCGGGACTTAACCTGGGGGGCCAACGTCCTGACTTTC.

This clone has a single count. The gene calls are TRBV19 and TRBJ2-4; 9 positions agree with TRBD1. V lost 2 bases to trimming and J lost 6 bases; unmatched junction nucleotides: 5. This CDR3 spans 15 amino acids. The V gene's germline CDR1 is LNHDA and CDR2 SQIVND (reference sequence). The CDR3 coding sequence is TGTGCCAGTAGTATACGGGACAGGGTTGGAAACATTCAGTACTTC. Protein sequence: CASSIRDRVGNIQYF.

The chain couples TRBV29-1 to TRBJ2-1; 8 nucleotides match TRBD1. The CDR3 loop spans 12 amino acids. Germline CDR1 and CDR2: SQVTM and ANQGSEA. V lost 7 bases, J lost 7 bases, and 6 bases stayed unmatched. CDR3 sequence: CSERTGRNEQFF. CDR3 sequence (DNA): TGCAGCGAACGGACAGGGAGGAATGAGCAGTTCTTC.

This clone was observed once. This chain links TRBV7-9 with TRBJ1-4, with TRBD1 as a possible D gene (5 bases). Germline V lookup: CDR1 SEHNR, CDR2 FQNEAQ (reference sequence). This CDR3 is built from 15 residues. V was pared by 5 bases and J by 7 bases, with 17 bases between. The CDR3 loop is CASSQRPRRGEKLFF. In DNA, the CDR3 is TGTGCCAGCAGCCAAAGACCGCGAAGGGGTGAAAAACTGTTTTTT.

V usage is TRBV11-3 and J usage is TRBJ1-4; D is ambiguous. The length of the CDR3 is 19 residues. In germline, CDR1 is SGHNT, CDR2 YENEEA. V was cut by 7 bases and J by 0 bases, with 24 bases left in between. The CDR3 DNA is TGTGCCAGCACCCCAGGAGCCGGGTTGGGAGCGGCAACTAATGAAAAACTGTTTTTT. Its protein is CASTPGAGLGAATNEKLFF.

V is TRBV7-9 and J is TRBJ2-1, with TRBD2 identical over 12 bases. The V and J ends lost 1 base and 7 bases, in that order; junction bases with no gene match: 5. CDR1 and CDR2 (germline): SEHNR, FQNEAQ (reference sequence). The CDR3 has 16 residues. CDR3: CASSLVTSGRWNEQFF. CDR3 coding DNA: TGTGCCAGCAGCTTAGTTACTAGCGGGAGGTGGAATGAGCAGTTCTTC.

The chain combines TRBV27 with TRBJ2-7; TRBD1 matches 9 bases. Trimming cost V 4 bases and J 4 bases; bases outside gene matches: 5. CDR1 is MNHEY and CDR2 is SMNVEV in the germline V gene (reference sequence). This CDR3 contains 14 residues. The CDR3 nucleotides read TGTGCCAGCAGTTCATTGGGGACAGGGTACGAGCAGTACTTC. It yields the protein CASSSLGTGYEQYF.

The chain links TRBV27 to TRBJ2-7, with TRBD1 matching over 8 bases. This CDR3 is 14 amino acids long. V was clipped by 6 bases and J by 5 bases; unmatched bases: 9. The germline V gene encodes CDR1 MNHEY and CDR2 SMNVEV (reference sequence). CDR3 DNA sequence: TGTGCCAGCAGCCCAGGGGGCCCTCGCAACGAGCAGTACTTC. This codes for CASSPGGPRNEQYF.

The gene calls are TRBV28 and TRBJ1-1; 8 nucleotides match TRBD1. J gave up 5 bases and V 2 bases, and 10 bases lay outside the gene matches. This CDR3 has 16 residues. From germline, CDR1 is MDHEN and CDR2 SYDVKM. For the CDR3, the DNA is TGTGCCAGCAGTTTACCCCTCGCAGGGGGCGGAACTGAAGCTTTCTTT. This translates into CASSLPLAGGGTEAFF.

This chain uses TRBV27 with TRBJ2-5; 7 bases are shared with TRBD1. The CDR3 has 16 amino acids. Germline CDR1 is MNHEY and CDR2 is SMNVEV (reference sequence). The ends lost 5 bases at V and 1 base at J; junction bases unmatched: 10. In DNA, the CDR3 is TGTGCCAGCAGTCCCTACCTCGGACAGGCCCAAGAGACCCAGTACTTC. It codes for CASSPYLGQAQETQYF.

This chain uses TRBV7-9 with TRBJ2-1, with D hard to call. V lost 5 bases and J lost 1, with 15 bases in between. Per germline, CDR1 SEHNR and CDR2 FQNEAQ (reference sequence). The length of the CDR3 is 16 residues. CDR3 residues: CASSPPKAQSYNEQFF. The CDR3 bases are TGTGCCAGCAGCCCCCCCAAAGCGCAATCCTACAATGAGCAGTTCTTC.